This T cell receptor beta chain appears in the sequencing data of a study of spatial heterogeneity in lung cancer. Study in general: Alpha-chain sequences were consistently detected less often than beta-chain sequences. Averaged across combinations, each unique TCR and UMI pairing appeared more than ten times in raw reads, which were uncorrected.

TCRdb independently ran MiXCR on the 5' RACE reads; one entry per CDR3 protein. The sample has approximately 92,000 distinct CDR3 sequences, around 12% seen once. This clonotype was detected only a few times. Documented time point: sample taken at primary tumor resection. Sequencing was performed on whole RNA extracted from tumor and nontumor lung tissue, or from frozen PBMC, and the material was left unsorted. The CDR3 is made up of 13 amino acids. CDR1 is SQVTM, CDR2 ANQGSEA, per germline. With V trimmed by 6 bases and J by 4 bases, 4 bases remained unmatched. The specimen comprised PBMCs, sampled at surgery. This chain joins TRBV29-1 and TRBJ2-1; TRBD2 matches at 9 bases. The TCR sequence derives from a male donor with early-stage non-small cell lung cancer. CDR3 DNA sequence: TGCAGCGTCTCGGCGGGGGGGTACAATGAGCAGTTCTTC. This encodes CSVSAGGYNEQFF.